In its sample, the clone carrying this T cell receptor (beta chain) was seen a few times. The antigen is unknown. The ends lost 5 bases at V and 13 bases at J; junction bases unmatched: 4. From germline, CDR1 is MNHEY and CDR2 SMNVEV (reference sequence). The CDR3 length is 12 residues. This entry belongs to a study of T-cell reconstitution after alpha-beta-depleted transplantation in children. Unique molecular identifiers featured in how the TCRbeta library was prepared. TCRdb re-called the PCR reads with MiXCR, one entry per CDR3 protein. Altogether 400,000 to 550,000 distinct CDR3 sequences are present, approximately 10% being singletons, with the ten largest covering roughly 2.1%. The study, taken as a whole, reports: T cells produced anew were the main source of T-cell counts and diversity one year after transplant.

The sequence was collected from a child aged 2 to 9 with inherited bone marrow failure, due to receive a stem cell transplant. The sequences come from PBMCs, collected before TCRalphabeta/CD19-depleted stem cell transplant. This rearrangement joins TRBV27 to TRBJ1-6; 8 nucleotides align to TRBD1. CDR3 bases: TGTGCCAGCAGTAGACAGGGGATGCCCCTCCACTTT. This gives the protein CASSRQGMPLHF.